Below, one TCR beta chain is given with its context. This entry comes from a study of T cell responses to AZD1222 COVID-19 vaccine. The repertoire was sequenced with immunoSEQ multiplex PCR; TCRdb's copy has only in-frame clones and lacks some. The repertoire has about 140,000 clones, about 90% of them found once; the top ten carry about a tenth. Germline V gene sequence: CDR1 WNHNN, CDR2 SYGVQD (reference sequence). The V and J ends lost 2 bases and 5 bases, in that order; junction bases with no gene match: 5. This CDR3 has 14 amino acids. This TCR was recovered from an adult who received the AZD1222 COVID-19 vaccine. This specimen was peripheral blood, taken 28 days after the second AZD1222 dose. The rearrangement joins TRBV10-1 to TRBJ1-2, with TRBD1 matching 7 bases. CDR3 amino acids: CASSEAGTAYGYTF. CDR3 nucleotides: TGCGCCAGCAGTGAGGCTGGGACAGCTTATGGCTACACCTTC.